This TCR beta chain came from a study of response to subunit inactivated influenza vaccine. Using its own MiXCR run on the RT-PCR reads, TCRdb lists one record per CDR3 protein. The table includes 500,000 to 550,000 distinct CDR3 sequences, 6.5% to 8% detected once. This clonotype was seen ten or more times. Its cognate antigen is unknown. Trimming removed 1 base from V and 1 base from J; junction bases left unmatched: 0. Germline V gives CDR1 SGHRS, CDR2 YFSETQ. The CDR3 runs 16 residues. Findings and caveats of the study: That few new T cells are recruited by each seasonal influenza vaccination was the authors' suggestion.

The specimen was PBMCs from blood, collected 23 months after vaccination. The genes are TRBV5-1 and TRBJ2-2; 11 bases line up with TRBD2. The TCR comes from a man aged 50 to 75 who received an inactivated influenza vaccine. The CDR3 loop is CASSLTSGRNTGELFF. CDR3 sequence (DNA): TGCGCCAGCAGCTTGACTAGCGGGAGGAACACCGGGGAGCTGTTTTTT.